The 7 T cell receptor beta chains reported below all come from one sample, sequenced in a study of response to subunit inactivated influenza vaccine. MiXCR, run by TCRdb on the RT-PCR reads, gives a single entry per CDR3 protein. The sample has about 570,000 distinct CDR3 sequences, over 9% seen once; the top ten hold 11%. The sample was also linked to a second study, of T cells expressing NK-cell markers. That report adds: TCR beta cDNA was generated via 5'RACE template switching incorporating UMIs.

This sample comprised PBMCs from blood, obtained on the day of vaccination. Every receptor here comes from a man aged 50 to 60 who received an inactivated influenza vaccine.

V gene TRBV29-1 combines with J gene TRBJ2-2, with D unclear. This CDR3 region has 11 residues. Deletions cut 5 bases from V and 3 bases from J, with 4 bases between. Germline V CDR1 and CDR2: SQVTM, ANQGSEA. The CDR3 region has the DNA TGCAGCGTTTTCCACACCGGGGAGCTGTTTTTT. Translated, it gives CSVFHTGELFF.

This clonotype was detected a few times. The rearrangement joins TRBV15 to TRBJ2-7; TRBD2 matches 10 bases. The V gene's germline CDR1 is LNHNV and CDR2 YYDKDF (reference sequence). With V trimmed by 1 base and J by 3 bases, 6 bases remained unmatched. The CDR3 loop spans 16 amino acids. The CDR3 loop reads CATSRVSGGLIYEQYF. CDR3 bases: TGTGCCACCAGCAGAGTTAGCGGGGGGCTTATCTACGAGCAGTACTTC.

A few counts support this clonotype. This rearrangement joins TRBV29-1 to TRBJ2-4; TRBD2 is a possible D gene (6 bases). The length of the CDR3 is 14 residues. The germline CDR1 and CDR2 sequences are SQVTM and ANQGSEA. V shed 5 bases and J shed 6 bases, with 17 bases lying between them. The CDR3 sequence is CSVLVGGVRNIQYF. For the CDR3, the DNA is TGCAGCGTTCTAGTCGGCGGGGTGAGAAACATTCAGTACTTC.

This clonotype occurred many times. The chain carries TRBV29-1 and TRBJ1-2; no clear D. The CDR3 sequence is 13 residues long. V shed 6 bases and J shed 7 bases, with 18 bases lying between them. Germline-derived CDR1 and CDR2 are SQVTM and ANQGSEA. The CDR3 spells CSVRTLRGGGYTF. For the CDR3, the DNA is TGCAGCGTCAGAACACTTCGTGGAGGTGGCTACACCTTC.

This sequence joins TRBV6-2 or TRBV6-3 and TRBJ2-1; 7 nucleotides line up with TRBD1. V lost 9 bases to trimming and J lost 0 bases; unmatched junction nucleotides: 8. From germline, CDR1 is MNHEY and CDR2 SVGEGT. CDR3 size: 15 residues. CDR3 in amino acids: CARVGQPSSYNEQFF. Written as DNA, the CDR3 is TGTGCCAGGGTGGGACAGCCAAGCTCCTACAATGAGCAGTTCTTC.

The CDR3 bases are TGCGCCAGCAGCTTAGGCGGTCGTGACACCGGGGAGCTGTTTTTT. Residues: CASSLGGRDTGELFF. This rearrangement joins TRBV5-1 to TRBJ2-2; no clear D gene. This CDR3 is built from 15 residues. Between the trimmed V and J ends, which lost 2 bases and 3 bases, there was a span of 11 bases. Per germline, CDR1 SGHRS and CDR2 YFSETQ.

V and J are TRBV15 and TRBJ1-1; no clear D. Looked up from germline, CDR1 is LNHNV and CDR2 is YYDKDF (reference sequence). V dropped 0 bases and J dropped 4 bases, with 12 bases sitting between them. CDR3 length: 15 amino acids. The CDR3 loop reads CATSRDRIGSTEAFF. The CDR3 nucleotides read TGTGCCACCAGCAGAGATCGTATAGGGAGCACTGAAGCTTTCTTT.